This T cell receptor (beta chain) derives from a study of blood T cell repertoires in COVID-19. About the study: Specimens from acute and convalescent COVID-19 originated in the United States, Italy and Spain. T cells, B-cell-depleted T cells, or PBMCs supplied cDNA or gDNA.

Germline values: CDR1 KGHSH, CDR2 LQKENI. The V end lost 5 bases, the J end lost 7 bases, and 22 bases lay between the germline ends. The CDR3 loop spans 16 amino acids. A single count supports this clone. Study processing details: The authors estimated nucleated cell counts from reference gene primer amplification. Profiling relied on immunoSEQ multiplex PCR, and the TCRdb table lists in-frame clones only, not all of them. D and trimming were read from the DNA, whereas the V and J calls and clone size are those reported in that table. The sample has 200,000 or so clones, around 80% seen once. The rearrangement joins TRBV18 to TRBJ2-3; a weak D match, TRBD1 (6 bases). The TCR sequence derives from a human donor with acute or convalescent COVID-19. The donor label of this sample is uncertain. Specimen: peripheral blood. The CDR3 here is CASSNQQGGSVNTQYF. CDR3 bases: TGTGCCAGCTCAAACCAACAGGGCGGCTCCGTAAATACGCAGTATTTT.